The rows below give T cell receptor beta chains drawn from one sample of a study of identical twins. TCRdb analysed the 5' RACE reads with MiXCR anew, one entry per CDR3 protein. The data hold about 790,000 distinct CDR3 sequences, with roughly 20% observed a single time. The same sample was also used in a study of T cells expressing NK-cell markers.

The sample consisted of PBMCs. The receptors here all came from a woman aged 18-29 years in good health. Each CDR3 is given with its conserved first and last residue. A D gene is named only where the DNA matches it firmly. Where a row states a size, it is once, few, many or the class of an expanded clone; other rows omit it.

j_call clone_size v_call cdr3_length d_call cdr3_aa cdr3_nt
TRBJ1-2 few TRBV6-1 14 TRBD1 CASTPDRVYHGYTF TGTGCCAGCACTCCTGACAGGGTATATCATGGCTACACCTTC
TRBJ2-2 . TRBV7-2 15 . CASSLGWVSTGELFF TGTGCCAGCAGCTTAGGATGGGTCTCCACCGGGGAGCTGTTTTTT
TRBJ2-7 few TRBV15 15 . CATSPDRPGLYEQYF TGTGCCACCAGCCCAGACAGACCTGGCCTCTACGAGCAGTACTTC
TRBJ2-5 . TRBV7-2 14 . CASIPARAKETQYF TGTGCCAGCATCCCCGCTAGGGCCAAGGAGACCCAGTACTTC
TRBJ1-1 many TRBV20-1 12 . CSTIRGYTEAFF TGCAGTACAATTAGGGGCTACACTGAAGCTTTCTTT
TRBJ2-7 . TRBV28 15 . CASSLGPARVYEQYF TGTGCCAGCAGTTTGGGCCCCGCCAGGGTCTACGAGCAGTACTTC
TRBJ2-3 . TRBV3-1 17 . CATCLRVGGHGGDTQYF TGTGCCACCTGCTTAAGGGTGGGGGGCCACGGAGGAGATACGCAGTATTTT
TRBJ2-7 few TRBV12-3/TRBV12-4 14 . CASSPRVGTYEQYF TGTGCCAGCAGTCCGCGGGTAGGTACCTACGAGCAGTACTTC
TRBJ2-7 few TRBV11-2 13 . CASSAGGYYEQYF TGTGCCAGCAGTGCTGGGGGTTACTACGAGCAGTACTTC
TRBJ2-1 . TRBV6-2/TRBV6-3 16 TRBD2 CASSLPGGRRENEQFF TGTGCCAGCAGCTTACCGGGCGGGAGAAGAGAGAATGAGCAGTTCTTC
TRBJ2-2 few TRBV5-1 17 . CASSFRELRRGTGELFF TGCGCCAGCAGCTTTCGGGAACTGCGTAGGGGGACCGGGGAGCTGTTTTTT
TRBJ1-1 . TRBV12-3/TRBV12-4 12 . CASSQLRTEAFF TGTGCCAGCAGCCAACTCAGGACTGAAGCTTTCTTT
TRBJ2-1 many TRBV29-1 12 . CSVESGRGEQFF TGCAGCGTTGAGTCCGGACGAGGTGAGCAGTTCTTC
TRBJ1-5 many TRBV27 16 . CASSLRAGIGHQPQHF TGTGCCAGCAGTTTAAGGGCGGGGATCGGTCATCAGCCCCAGCATTTT
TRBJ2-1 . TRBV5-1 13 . CASSLEAGPEQFF TGCGCCAGCAGCTTGGAGGCAGGCCCCGAGCAGTTCTTC
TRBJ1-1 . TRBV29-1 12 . CSVLKGDSEAFF TGCAGCGTTTTAAAGGGGGATTCTGAAGCTTTCTTT
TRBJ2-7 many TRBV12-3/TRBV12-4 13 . CASSLYRGYEQYF TGTGCCAGCAGTTTATATCGTGGGTACGAGCAGTACTTC
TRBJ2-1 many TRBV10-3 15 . CAISGTETSYNEQFF TGTGCCATCAGTGGGACCGAGACTTCCTACAATGAGCAGTTCTTC
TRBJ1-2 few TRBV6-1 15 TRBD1 CASSNRGVTSYGYTF TGTGCCAGCAGCAACAGGGGGGTAACGTCCTATGGCTACACCTTC
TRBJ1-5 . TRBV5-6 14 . CASSFWGGNQPQHF TGTGCCAGCAGCTTTTGGGGTGGTAATCAGCCCCAGCATTTT
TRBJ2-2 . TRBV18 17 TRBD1 CASSPPSSGGHTGELFF TGTGCCAGCTCACCACCTTCGTCAGGGGGCCACACCGGGGAGCTGTTTTTT
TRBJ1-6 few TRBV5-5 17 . CASSPTGQLSAESPLHF TGTGCCAGCAGCCCTACCGGACAGCTTTCTGCGGAATCACCCCTCCACTTT
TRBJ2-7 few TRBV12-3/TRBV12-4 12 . CASSLEQGKQYF TGTGCCAGCAGTTTGGAACAGGGCAAGCAGTACTTC
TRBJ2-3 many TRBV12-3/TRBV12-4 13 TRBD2 CASSSREGDTQYF TGTGCCAGCAGTTCCAGGGAGGGGGATACGCAGTATTTT
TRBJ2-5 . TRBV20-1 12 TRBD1 CSASEGGETQYF TGCAGTGCTAGTGAAGGGGGCGAGACCCAGTACTTC
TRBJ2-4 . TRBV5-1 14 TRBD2 CASMSGGSKNIQYF TGCGCCAGCATGTCGGGAGGGTCCAAAAACATTCAGTACTTC
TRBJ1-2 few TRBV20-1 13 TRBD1 CSASVGQAYGYTF TGCAGTGCCTCAGTGGGACAGGCCTATGGCTACACCTTC
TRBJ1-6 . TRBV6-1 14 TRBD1 CASARGQRNSPLHF TGTGCCAGCGCTAGGGGACAGCGAAATTCACCCCTCCACTTT
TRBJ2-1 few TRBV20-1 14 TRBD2 CSASTSGSRNEQFF TGCAGTGCTAGTACTAGCGGGAGTAGGAATGAGCAGTTCTTC
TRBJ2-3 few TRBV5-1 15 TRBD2 CASSFFSGDTDTQYF TGCGCCAGCAGCTTTTTTAGCGGGGACACAGATACGCAGTATTTT
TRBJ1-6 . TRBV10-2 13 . CASSGDLDSPLHF TGCGCCAGCAGTGGGGATTTGGATTCACCCCTCCACTTT
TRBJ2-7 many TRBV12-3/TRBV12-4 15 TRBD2 CASRTGGSPRREQYF TGTGCCAGCAGGACCGGCGGGAGCCCACGGAGGGAGCAGTACTTC
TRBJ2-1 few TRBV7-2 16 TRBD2 CASSQSGGSSYNEQFF TGTGCCAGCAGCCAATCCGGGGGGAGCTCCTACAATGAGCAGTTCTTC
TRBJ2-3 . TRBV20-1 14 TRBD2 CSAKLAGSTDTQYF TGCAGTGCTAAACTAGCGGGAAGCACAGATACGCAGTATTTT
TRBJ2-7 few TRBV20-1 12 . CSARGVTYEQYF TGCAGTGCTAGGGGGGTAACCTACGAGCAGTACTTC
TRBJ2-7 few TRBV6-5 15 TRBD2 CASRYSGRGTYEQYF TGTGCCAGCAGATATAGCGGGAGGGGCACCTACGAGCAGTACTTC
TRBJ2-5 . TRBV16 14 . CASSQSYSMETQYF TGTGCCAGCAGCCAATCCTACAGTATGGAGACCCAGTACTTC
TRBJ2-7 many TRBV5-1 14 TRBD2 CASAASGRSYEQYF TGCGCCAGCGCTGCTAGCGGGAGGAGTTACGAGCAGTACTTC
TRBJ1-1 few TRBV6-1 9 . CASSEPAYF TGTGCCAGCAGTGAGCCAGCCTACTTT
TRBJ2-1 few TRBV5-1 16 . CASSLVLAGAFNEQFF TGCGCCAGCAGCTTGGTCCTTGCGGGGGCTTTCAATGAGCAGTTCTTC
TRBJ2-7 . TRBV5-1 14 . CASSWGLFSYEQYF TGCGCCAGCAGCTGGGGACTTTTCTCCTACGAGCAGTACTTC
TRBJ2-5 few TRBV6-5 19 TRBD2 CASSYMGTSGPLVGETQYF TGTGCCAGCAGTTATATGGGGACTAGCGGTCCCCTCGTGGGGGAGACCCAGTACTTC
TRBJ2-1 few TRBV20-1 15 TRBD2 CSASGNGRGTDEQFF TGCAGTGCTAGCGGTAACGGGAGGGGAACGGATGAGCAGTTCTTC
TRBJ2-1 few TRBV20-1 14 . CSARDWESYNEQFF TGCAGTGCTAGAGATTGGGAATCCTACAATGAGCAGTTCTTC
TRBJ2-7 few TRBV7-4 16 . CASPFMTDRHFYEQYF TGTGCCAGCCCCTTCATGACGGACAGACATTTTTACGAGCAGTACTTC
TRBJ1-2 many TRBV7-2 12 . CASRLINYGYTF TGTGCCAGCAGGTTGATTAACTATGGCTACACCTTC
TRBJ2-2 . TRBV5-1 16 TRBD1 CASSPRTGANTGELFF TGCGCCAGCAGCCCTAGGACAGGGGCTAACACCGGGGAGCTGTTTTTT
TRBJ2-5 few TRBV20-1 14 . CSARKMTPWETQYF TGCAGTGCTAGAAAAATGACACCGTGGGAGACCCAGTACTTC
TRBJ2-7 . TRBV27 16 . CASSSLGGQEGYEQYF TGTGCCAGCAGCTCCCTCGGGGGACAAGAAGGGTACGAGCAGTACTTC
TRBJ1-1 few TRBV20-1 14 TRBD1 CSASWTGRPSGAFF TGCAGTGCGTCTTGGACAGGGAGGCCCTCCGGAGCTTTCTTT
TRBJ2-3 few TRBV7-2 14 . CASSLYQGTDTQYF TGTGCCAGCAGCTTATATCAAGGCACAGATACGCAGTATTTT
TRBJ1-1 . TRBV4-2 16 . CASSLGAAWENTEAFF TGTGCCAGCAGCCTGGGGGCAGCGTGGGAGAACACTGAAGCTTTCTTT